This is a list of T cell receptor beta chains from one sample in a study of blood T cell repertoires in COVID-19. The protocol was immunoSEQ multiplex PCR, while the TCRdb copy is restricted to in-frame clones and leaves out a portion. The sample shows roughly 250,000 clones, around 90% of them seen only once. Sequenced material: PBMCs or T cells enriched from blood (not recorded which). These receptors came from a woman in her thirties with acute COVID-19. The CDR3 runs from the conserved cysteine through the conserved F or W. The D gene is left open where the match is weak. The size of a clone is reported for some rows only, either as once, few or many, or as a class for expanded clones.

abundance: NA; j_gene: TRBJ2-1; d_gene: NA; len: 16; v_gene: TRBV10-2; CDR3nt: TGCGCCAGCATGGTCCCCCACAGGGCCACCTACAATGAGCAGTTCTTC; CDR3aa: CASMVPHRATYNEQFF
abundance: NA; j_gene: TRBJ2-2; d_gene: NA; len: 14; v_gene: TRBV19; CDR3nt: TGTGCCAGTAGTCCATCGGCGAACACCGGGGAGCTGTTTTTT; CDR3aa: CASSPSANTGELFF
abundance: NA; j_gene: TRBJ2-1; d_gene: NA; len: 15; v_gene: TRBV4-1; CDR3nt: TGCGCCAGCAGCCAAGTTTGGGGGCCGGGGAATGAGCAGTTCTTC; CDR3aa: CASSQVWGPGNEQFF
abundance: few; j_gene: TRBJ1-3; d_gene: TRBD1; len: 16; v_gene: TRBV5-6; CDR3nt: TGTGCCAGCAGTTATCCCGGGACAGGGGGCCGAAACACCATATATTTT; CDR3aa: CASSYPGTGGRNTIYF
abundance: NA; j_gene: TRBJ2-7; d_gene: TRBD1; len: 14; v_gene: TRBV5-5; CDR3nt: TGTGCCAGCAGCTACAGGGACAGTTCCTACGAGCAGTACTTC; CDR3aa: CASSYRDSSYEQYF
abundance: NA; j_gene: TRBJ1-4; d_gene: NA; len: 12; v_gene: TRBV28; CDR3nt: TGTGCCAGCAGTCTTCCGGGTGAAAAACTGTTTTTT; CDR3aa: CASSLPGEKLFF
abundance: NA; j_gene: TRBJ1-3; d_gene: NA; len: 13; v_gene: TRBV19; CDR3nt: TGTGCCAGTAGTAGACTCTCTGGAAACACCATATATTTT; CDR3aa: CASSRLSGNTIYF
abundance: NA; j_gene: TRBJ2-7; d_gene: TRBD2; len: 17; v_gene: TRBV4-3; CDR3nt: TGCGCCAGCAGCCAAACCCCCGTGGTCGGGAGGGTCTACGAGCAGTACTTC; CDR3aa: CASSQTPVVGRVYEQYF
abundance: once; j_gene: TRBJ1-2; d_gene: TRBD1; len: 13; v_gene: TRBV2; CDR3nt: TGTGCCAGCAGTGAGACAGGGAACTATGGCTACACCTTC; CDR3aa: CASSETGNYGYTF
abundance: once; j_gene: TRBJ2-5; d_gene: TRBD2; len: 14; v_gene: TRBV18; CDR3nt: TGTGCCAGCTCCCCCCGGGGGGGGAAAGAGACCCAGTACTTC; CDR3aa: CASSPRGGKETQYF
abundance: NA; j_gene: TRBJ2-1; d_gene: NA; len: 14; v_gene: TRBV5-1; CDR3nt: TGCGCCAGCAGCTTGTACAGGTATATCGATGAGCAGTTCTTC; CDR3aa: CASSLYRYIDEQFF
abundance: NA; j_gene: TRBJ1-3; d_gene: TRBD1; len: 15; v_gene: TRBV28; CDR3nt: TGTGCCAGCAGCGCGGACAGGGTAGTCGGAAACACCATATATTTT; CDR3aa: CASSADRVVGNTIYF
abundance: NA; j_gene: TRBJ1-2; d_gene: NA; len: 15; v_gene: TRBV18; CDR3nt: TGTGCCAGCTCACCACTTTTGTCAGGGGACGCTGGCTACACCTTC; CDR3aa: CASSPLLSGDAGYTF
abundance: NA; j_gene: TRBJ2-3; d_gene: TRBD2; len: 17; v_gene: TRBV4-3; CDR3nt: TGCGCCAGCAGCCAAGGGTCGAGTAGCGGGTACACAGATACGCAGTATTTT; CDR3aa: CASSQGSSSGYTDTQYF
abundance: NA; j_gene: TRBJ2-7; d_gene: NA; len: 14; v_gene: TRBV5-6; CDR3nt: TGTGCCAGCAGCTTGGAACGGAGCTCCTACGAGCAGTACTTC; CDR3aa: CASSLERSSYEQYF
abundance: NA; j_gene: TRBJ1-1; d_gene: NA; len: 15; v_gene: TRBV4-1; CDR3nt: TGCGCCAGCAGCCTTCGACTGACGTCCCAGCCTGAAGCTTTCTTT; CDR3aa: CASSLRLTSQPEAFF
abundance: NA; j_gene: TRBJ2-1; d_gene: TRBD2; len: 16; v_gene: TRBV7-2; CDR3nt: TGTGCCAGCAGCTTACTTAGCGGGGGGGCGTGGAATGAGCAGTTCTTC; CDR3aa: CASSLLSGGAWNEQFF
abundance: NA; j_gene: TRBJ2-5; d_gene: TRBD1; len: 15; v_gene: TRBV6-5; CDR3nt: TGTGCCAGCAGAGGACAGGGGACGCACCAAGAGACCCAGTACTTC; CDR3aa: CASRGQGTHQETQYF
abundance: NA; j_gene: TRBJ1-4; d_gene: NA; len: 15; v_gene: TRBV7-9; CDR3nt: TGTGCCAGCAGCTTATCACTACAGGGATCTGAAAAACTGTTTTTT; CDR3aa: CASSLSLQGSEKLFF
abundance: NA; j_gene: TRBJ2-7; d_gene: NA; len: 12; v_gene: TRBV5-1; CDR3nt: TGCGCCAGCAGCTTGGACGGCTACGAGCAGTACTTC; CDR3aa: CASSLDGYEQYF
abundance: NA; j_gene: TRBJ1-1; d_gene: TRBD1; len: 15; v_gene: TRBV6-5; CDR3nt: TGTGCCAGCAGTTCAGGCCCGGGACAGGGGACTGAAGCTTTCTTT; CDR3aa: CASSSGPGQGTEAFF
abundance: NA; j_gene: TRBJ1-4; d_gene: NA; len: 13; v_gene: TRBV3-1/TRBV3-2; CDR3nt: TGTGCCAGCAGCCCCCGGGCTAATGAAAAACTGTTTTTT; CDR3aa: CASSPRANEKLFF
abundance: NA; j_gene: TRBJ1-2; d_gene: NA; len: 11; v_gene: TRBV19; CDR3nt: TGTGCCAGTAGTACTACCGGGGAGCGCACCTTC; CDR3aa: CASSTTGERTF
abundance: NA; j_gene: TRBJ1-1; d_gene: TRBD1; len: 13; v_gene: TRBV25-1; CDR3nt: TGTGCCAGCAGTAGGGGGCTGGGGACTGAAGCTTTCTTT; CDR3aa: CASSRGLGTEAFF
abundance: NA; j_gene: TRBJ1-3; d_gene: NA; len: 18; v_gene: TRBV6-1; CDR3nt: TGTGCCAGCAGTGTCACGTGGAGGAGCCAAAGCTCTGGAAACACCATATATTTT; CDR3aa: CASSVTWRSQSSGNTIYF
abundance: NA; j_gene: TRBJ2-7; d_gene: NA; len: 16; v_gene: TRBV13; CDR3nt: TGTGCCAGCAGCTTAGGAGGCGGTGTCTCGACCTACGAGCAGTACTTC; CDR3aa: CASSLGGGVSTYEQYF
abundance: NA; j_gene: TRBJ1-6; d_gene: NA; len: 13; v_gene: TRBV19; CDR3nt: TGTGCCAGTAGTGCTCAGGGTGCGAGTCCCCTCCACTTT; CDR3aa: CASSAQGASPLHF
abundance: NA; j_gene: TRBJ2-7; d_gene: NA; len: 13; v_gene: TRBV4-3; CDR3nt: TGCGCCAGCAGCCAAGAAATACTCTACGAGCAGTACTTC; CDR3aa: CASSQEILYEQYF
abundance: NA; j_gene: TRBJ2-2; d_gene: NA; len: 12; v_gene: TRBV19; CDR3nt: TGTGCCAGTCTGCGGAGGACCGGGGAGCTGTTTTTT; CDR3aa: CASLRRTGELFF
abundance: NA; j_gene: TRBJ1-2; d_gene: NA; len: 11; v_gene: TRBV20-1; CDR3nt: TGCAGTGCTAGGCAGGGGTATGGCTACACCTTC; CDR3aa: CSARQGYGYTF
abundance: NA; j_gene: TRBJ2-7; d_gene: NA; len: 14; v_gene: TRBV18; CDR3nt: TGTGCCAGCTCACCGAACAGGGACTCCTACGAGCAGTACTTC; CDR3aa: CASSPNRDSYEQYF
abundance: few; j_gene: TRBJ1-5; d_gene: NA; len: 15; v_gene: TRBV19; CDR3nt: TGTGCCAGTAGTTTCACAGGGTATAGCAATCAGCCCCAGCATTTT; CDR3aa: CASSFTGYSNQPQHF
abundance: NA; j_gene: TRBJ1-5; d_gene: TRBD1; len: 14; v_gene: TRBV4-3; CDR3nt: TGCGCCAGCAGCCGCGGGACAGTAAATCAGCCCCAGCATTTT; CDR3aa: CASSRGTVNQPQHF
abundance: NA; j_gene: TRBJ2-7; d_gene: TRBD1; len: 17; v_gene: TRBV18; CDR3nt: TGTGCCAGCTCACCCCTTGGCACCGGGACAGGGATCTTCGAGCAGTACTTC; CDR3aa: CASSPLGTGTGIFEQYF
abundance: NA; j_gene: TRBJ2-1; d_gene: NA; len: 16; v_gene: TRBV4-3; CDR3nt: TGCGCCAGCAGCCAAGAGAGGGAGACCTCCTACAATGAGCAGTTCTTC; CDR3aa: CASSQERETSYNEQFF
abundance: NA; j_gene: TRBJ1-1; d_gene: NA; len: 14; v_gene: TRBV6-5; CDR3nt: TGTGCCAGCATTCCCTCGGGATCGAACACTGAAGCTTTCTTT; CDR3aa: CASIPSGSNTEAFF
abundance: NA; j_gene: TRBJ2-3; d_gene: NA; len: 11; v_gene: TRBV24-1; CDR3nt: TGTGCCACCGAGGACACAGATACGCAGTATTTT; CDR3aa: CATEDTDTQYF
abundance: NA; j_gene: TRBJ1-1; d_gene: TRBD1; len: 15; v_gene: TRBV19; CDR3nt: TGTGCCAGTAGTATAATACACAGGGGGAACACTGAAGCTTTCTTT; CDR3aa: CASSIIHRGNTEAFF
abundance: NA; j_gene: TRBJ1-1; d_gene: NA; len: 12; v_gene: TRBV19; CDR3nt: TGTGCCAGTACTACAGGGTCGGCTGAAGCTTTCTTT; CDR3aa: CASTTGSAEAFF
abundance: few; j_gene: TRBJ2-1; d_gene: NA; len: 18; v_gene: TRBV3-1/TRBV3-2; CDR3nt: TGTGCCAGCAGCCAAGACCTAACAGGGCTGGAGATCTACAATGAGCAGTTCTTC; CDR3aa: CASSQDLTGLEIYNEQFF
abundance: NA; j_gene: TRBJ1-5; d_gene: NA; len: 15; v_gene: TRBV15; CDR3nt: TGTGCCACCAGCAGAGATTCGCAGGGCGATCAGCCCCAGCATTTT; CDR3aa: CATSRDSQGDQPQHF
abundance: NA; j_gene: TRBJ1-3; d_gene: NA; len: 18; v_gene: TRBV4-1; CDR3nt: TGCGCCAGCAGCCAGAAGACAGGTCCGCGGATAACAGGAAACACCATATATTTT; CDR3aa: CASSQKTGPRITGNTIYF
abundance: NA; j_gene: TRBJ2-4; d_gene: NA; len: 15; v_gene: TRBV19; CDR3nt: TGTGCCAGTAGTATGGTAGGGGGGAGGGGTAACATTCAGTACTTC; CDR3aa: CASSMVGGRGNIQYF
abundance: NA; j_gene: TRBJ2-2; d_gene: NA; len: 14; v_gene: TRBV30; CDR3nt: TGTGCCTGGAGTCGGGACTTTAACACCGGGGAGCTGTTTTTT; CDR3aa: CAWSRDFNTGELFF
abundance: NA; j_gene: TRBJ1-2; d_gene: TRBD1; len: 15; v_gene: TRBV4-3; CDR3nt: TGCGCCAGCAGCCCTCGGACAGGGGGGAACTATGGCTACACCTTC; CDR3aa: CASSPRTGGNYGYTF
abundance: NA; j_gene: TRBJ2-1; d_gene: NA; len: 16; v_gene: TRBV9; CDR3nt: TGTGCCAGCAGCCCCGCCGGAGGGACGGGGTTCAATGAGCAGTTCTTC; CDR3aa: CASSPAGGTGFNEQFF
abundance: NA; j_gene: TRBJ2-3; d_gene: NA; len: 15; v_gene: TRBV18; CDR3nt: TGTGCCAGCTCACCGGGGGACTTTAGCACAGATACGCAGTATTTT; CDR3aa: CASSPGDFSTDTQYF